The present TCR beta chain was sequenced within a study of blood T cell repertoires in COVID-19. On the study more broadly: Nucleic acid was either cDNA or gDNA, and it came from T cells, B-cell-depleted T cells, or PBMCs.

Source study methods: Estimation of nucleated cell counts relied on the amplification of reference gene primers. Assay used: immunoSEQ multiplex PCR; TCRdb lists only in-frame clones, some missing. V and J calls plus clone size are reproduced from that table; the DNA served to infer D and trimming. Of some 290,000 clones listed, 85% to 95% are singletons. Participant-given clinical history determined each cohort assignment. The V gene's germline CDR1 is KGHSH and CDR2 LQKENI. CDR3 length: 14 residues. The ends lost 4 bases at V and 6 bases at J; junction bases unmatched: 6. The chain links TRBV18 to TRBJ2-7; TRBD1 aligns across 10 bases. The sequenced material came from PBMCs or T cells enriched from blood (not recorded which). The sequence was collected from a woman in her 30s who had been exposed to COVID-19. As DNA, the CDR3 is TGTGCCAGCTCACGGACCGGGACAGGGGTCGAGCAGTACTTC. It is translated as CASSRTGTGVEQYF.